The present TCR beta chain was sequenced within a study of post-analysis software for immune sequencing data. TCR beta cDNA libraries had unique molecular identifiers. TCRdb re-derived calls from the PCR reads in MiXCR, one entry per CDR3 protein. The sample has over 300,000 distinct CDR3 sequences, about a third seen once. The CDR3 totals 16 residues. The germline gives CDR1 MGHRA, CDR2 YSYEKL. The trim removed 3 bases at V and 1 base at J, leaving 6 bases unmatched. Worth noting for this clonotype: The antigen is undetermined.

Study-wide results and caveats: Comparison of patients with controls showed a handful of TRBV segments more frequent in patients, TRBV5-6, TRBV5-1 and TRBV20-1 among them. Patients with multiple sclerosis recorded significantly lower normalized Chao1 diversity than controls, the study found.

This chain connects TRBV4-1 to TRBJ2-5; TRBD2 matches 9 bases. The sequence was obtained from a girl aged 10 to 17 with multiple sclerosis. Sequencing input: blood. The CDR3 spells CASSQVAGAPQETQYF. The CDR3 DNA is TGCGCCAGCAGCCAGGTAGCGGGGGCCCCCCAAGAGACCCAGTACTTC.